This TCR beta chain is drawn from a study of technical replicates of blood from a handful of donors. The CDR3 length is 17 residues. In germline, CDR1 is SGHTA, CDR2 FQGNSA. Losses at the gene ends were 1 base for V and 3 bases for J; bases not matched to a gene: 7. Assay: immunoSEQ multiplex PCR; the TCRdb copy retains only in-frame clones and omits some. The table lists 75,000 or so clones, 90% to 95% of them singletons, with about 0.37% in the top ten. The J gene is TRBJ2-3, the V gene TRBV7-2; 10 bases map to TRBD2. This clonotype was obtained from a human donor in good health. The specimen was T cells isolated from PBMCs. The CDR3 loop reads CASSLGPAGGRTDTQYF. CDR3 nucleotides: TGTGCCAGCAGCTTAGGGCCAGCGGGAGGGCGTACAGATACGCAGTATTTT.